Reported below is one T cell receptor beta chain. Its antigen is not known. Presence of unique molecular identifiers characterized the TCR beta cDNA libraries. With about 0.9 to 11 million T cells as the source, 450,000 to 600,000 cDNA molecules resulted. TCRdb recomputed calls from the PCR reads with MiXCR, one row per CDR3 protein. The table includes approximately 660,000 distinct CDR3 sequences, over 45% detected once. This specimen belongs to a study of post-analysis software for immune sequencing data. Study summary: Relapsing-remitting, secondary progressive and progressive-relapsing multiple sclerosis were all included among the disease courses. Points from the study as a whole: Controls significantly exceeded multiple sclerosis patients in normalized Chao1 diversity. Co-batched samples clustered tightly together by F measure. Compared with controls, patients had more of about 5 TRBV segments, including TRBV5-6, TRBV5-1 and TRBV20-1.

V gave up 6 bases and J gave up 3 bases, with 12 bases separating them. Germline values: CDR1 DFQATT, CDR2 SNEGSKA (reference sequence). The CDR3 spans 13 residues. The chain joins TRBV20-1 to TRBJ2-1; D gene unclear. The TCR comes from a girl under 10 years old with multiple sclerosis. Sequenced material: blood. This CDR3 is CSASEAFYNEQFF. CDR3 sequence (DNA): TGCAGTGCGTCGGAAGCGTTCTACAATGAGCAGTTCTTC.